This TCR beta chain originates from a study of graft-versus-host responses after intestinal transplantation. Germline values: CDR1 GTSNPN, CDR2 SVGIG (reference sequence). The CDR3 covers 13 residues. Trimming took 0 bases from V and 2 from J, leaving 7 bases between them. Measured with immunoSEQ multiplex PCR; TCRdb has only the in-frame clones, and not every one. This sample has almost 55,000 clones, with 91% found just once. This sequence originates from a human patient who received an intestinal transplant, so some T cells may come from the graft donor. This chain uses TRBV30 with TRBJ1-1; D is unresolved. The material was PBMCs, obtained roughly 660 days after intestinal transplant. The chain's CDR3 is CAWSVTDNTEAFF. Here the CDR3 DNA reads TGTGCCTGGAGTGTAACAGATAACACTGAAGCTTTCTTT.